In this sample, the clone carrying this T cell receptor beta chain turned up many times. Its antigen is currently unknown. Trimming removed 4 bases at V and 0 bases at J, with 13 bases between. CDR1 and CDR2 from the germline V gene are MDHEN and SYDVKM. The CDR3 length is 16 residues. Those patients with uncontrolled infection, other autoimmune disease, pregnancy or lactation were excluded. These data are taken from a study of T cells in Graves' hyperthyroidism and ophthalmopathy. General study points: In validation, the model predicted ophthalmopathy. These predictions came a median 6.5 months before onset.

Researchers took RNA transcripts and amplified the TCR beta CDR3 regions from them. The primer set for the first-round RT-PCR of the TCR CDR3 was HTBI. MiXCR, run by TCRdb on the multiplex PCR reads, gives a single entry per CDR3 protein. The sample has hundreds of thousands of distinct CDR3 sequences; around an eighth are singletons. V is TRBV28 and J is TRBJ2-4; weak D call: TRBD1 (5 bases). The sample comprised blood. The sequence was collected from a man between 45 and 60 years old with Graves' ophthalmopathy. The CDR3: CASSSPFGAAKNIQYF. Written as DNA, the CDR3 is TGTGCCAGCAGTTCCCCCTTTGGGGCAGCCAAAAACATTCAGTACTTC.